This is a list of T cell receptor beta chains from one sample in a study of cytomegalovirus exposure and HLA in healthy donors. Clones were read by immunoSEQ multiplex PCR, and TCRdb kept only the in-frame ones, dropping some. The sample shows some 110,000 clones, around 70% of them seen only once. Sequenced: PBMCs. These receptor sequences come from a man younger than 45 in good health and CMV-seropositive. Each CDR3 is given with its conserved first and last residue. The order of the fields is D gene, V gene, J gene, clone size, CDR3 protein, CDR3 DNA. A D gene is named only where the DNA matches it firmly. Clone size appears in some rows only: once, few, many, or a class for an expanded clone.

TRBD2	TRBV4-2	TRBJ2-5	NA	CASSRGTSGAQETQYF	TGTGCCAGCAGCCGAGGGACTAGCGGGGCCCAAGAGACCCAGTACTTC
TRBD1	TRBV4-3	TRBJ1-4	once	CASSHDRGGLFF	TGCGCCAGCAGCCATGACAGGGGTGGACTGTTTTTT
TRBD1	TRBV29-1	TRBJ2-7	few	CSVDRRQGVSYEQYF	TGCAGCGTTGATCGTAGGCAGGGGGTCTCCTACGAGCAGTACTTC
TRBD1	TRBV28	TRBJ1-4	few	CASSTRTGGNEKLFF	TGTGCCAGCAGCACCCGGACAGGGGGCAATGAAAAACTGTTTTTT
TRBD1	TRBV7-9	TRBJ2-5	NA	CASSASTGSQETQYF	TGTGCCAGCAGCGCCTCGACAGGGTCCCAAGAGACCCAGTACTTC
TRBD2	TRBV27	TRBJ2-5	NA	CASREGAGGWETQYF	TGTGCCAGCAGGGAGGGAGCGGGGGGTTGGGAGACCCAGTACTTC
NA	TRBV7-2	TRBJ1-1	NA	CASRPQALNTEAFF	TGTGCCAGCCGCCCACAGGCTCTGAACACTGAAGCTTTCTTT
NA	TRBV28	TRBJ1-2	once	CASSLDRVYGYTF	TGTGCCAGCAGTCTGGACAGAGTATATGGCTACACCTTC
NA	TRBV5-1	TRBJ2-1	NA	CASSGAASYNEQFF	TGCGCCAGCAGCGGGGCGGCTTCCTACAATGAGCAGTTCTTC
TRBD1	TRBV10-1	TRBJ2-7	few	CASRAGTGGDEQYF	TGCGCCAGCCGGGCCGGGACAGGGGGAGATGAGCAGTACTTC
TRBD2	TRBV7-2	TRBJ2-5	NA	CASTPGGLARETQYF	TGTGCCAGCACCCCGGGGGGACTAGCACGGGAGACCCAGTACTTC
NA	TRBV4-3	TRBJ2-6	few	CASSTARPGGRSGANVLTF	TGCGCCAGCAGCACCGCTAGGCCTGGGGGCAGGTCTGGGGCCAACGTCCTGACTTTC
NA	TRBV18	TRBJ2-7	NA	CASSPTAGAYEQYF	TGTGCCAGCTCACCGACAGCAGGGGCCTACGAGCAGTACTTC
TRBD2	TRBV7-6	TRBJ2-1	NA	CASSRFGVTSGEASSYNEQFF	TGTGCCAGCAGCCGTTTTGGGGTGACTAGCGGGGAGGCTAGCTCCTACAATGAGCAGTTCTTC
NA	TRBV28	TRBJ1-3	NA	CASSLSGYSGNTIYF	TGTGCCAGCAGTTTATCGGGGTACTCTGGAAACACCATATATTTT
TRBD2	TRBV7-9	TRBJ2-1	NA	CASSAPLAGSSYNEQFF	TGTGCCAGCAGCGCGCCACTAGCGGGAAGCTCCTACAATGAGCAGTTCTTC
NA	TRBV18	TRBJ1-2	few	CASSASGVTYGYTF	TGTGCCAGCTCAGCCTCAGGGGTAACCTATGGCTACACCTTC
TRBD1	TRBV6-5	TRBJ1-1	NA	CASSRGQGNTEAFF	TGTGCCAGCAGCCGGGGACAGGGGAACACTGAAGCTTTCTTT
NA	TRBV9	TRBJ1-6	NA	CASSVVAGENSPLHF	TGTGCCAGCAGCGTAGTAGCAGGGGAAAATTCACCCCTCCACTTT
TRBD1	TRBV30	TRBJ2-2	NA	CAWSRQGAITGELFF	TGTGCCTGGTCACGACAGGGGGCCATCACCGGGGAGCTGTTTTTT
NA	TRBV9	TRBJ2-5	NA	CASSRGWGRETQYF	TGTGCCAGCAGCCGAGGGTGGGGGAGGGAGACCCAGTACTTC